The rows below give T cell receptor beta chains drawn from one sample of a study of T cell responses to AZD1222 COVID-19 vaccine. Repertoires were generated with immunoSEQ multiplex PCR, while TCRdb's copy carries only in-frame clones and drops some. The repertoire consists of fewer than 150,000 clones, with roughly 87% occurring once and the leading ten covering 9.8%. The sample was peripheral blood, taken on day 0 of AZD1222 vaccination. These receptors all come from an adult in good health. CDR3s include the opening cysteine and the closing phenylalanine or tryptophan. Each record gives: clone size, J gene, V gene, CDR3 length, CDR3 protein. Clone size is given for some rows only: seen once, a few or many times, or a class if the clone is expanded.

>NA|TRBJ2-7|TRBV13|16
CASSLWSGGSSYEQYF
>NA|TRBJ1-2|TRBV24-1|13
CASSRGPDYGYTF
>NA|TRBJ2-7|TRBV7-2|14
CASSLATGAYEQYF
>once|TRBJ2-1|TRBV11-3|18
CASSLDARVGFGTMVQFF
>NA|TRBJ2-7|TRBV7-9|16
CASSPNPGTGSYEQYF
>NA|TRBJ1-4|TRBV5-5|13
CASSLAHLEKLFF
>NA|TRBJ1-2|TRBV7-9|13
CASSLAAVYGYTF
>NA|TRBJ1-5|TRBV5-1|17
CASSLEPGPKEEQPQHF
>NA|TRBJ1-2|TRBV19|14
CASSIEPGGPGYTF
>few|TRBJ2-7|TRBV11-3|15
CASSFLAGALYEQYF
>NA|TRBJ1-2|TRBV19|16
CASSRKPGTGNYGYTF
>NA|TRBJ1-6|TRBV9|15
CASSSGQYYNSPLHF
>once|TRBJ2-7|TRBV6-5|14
CASSREEGPYEQYF
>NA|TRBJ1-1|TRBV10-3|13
CAISGTGNTEAFF
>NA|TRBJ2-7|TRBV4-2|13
CASSQALGGEQYF
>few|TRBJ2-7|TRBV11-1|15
CASSIHEGGIYEQYF
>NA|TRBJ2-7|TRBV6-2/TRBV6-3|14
CASSLGTSAYEQYF
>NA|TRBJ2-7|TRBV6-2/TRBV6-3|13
CASSLANAYEQYF